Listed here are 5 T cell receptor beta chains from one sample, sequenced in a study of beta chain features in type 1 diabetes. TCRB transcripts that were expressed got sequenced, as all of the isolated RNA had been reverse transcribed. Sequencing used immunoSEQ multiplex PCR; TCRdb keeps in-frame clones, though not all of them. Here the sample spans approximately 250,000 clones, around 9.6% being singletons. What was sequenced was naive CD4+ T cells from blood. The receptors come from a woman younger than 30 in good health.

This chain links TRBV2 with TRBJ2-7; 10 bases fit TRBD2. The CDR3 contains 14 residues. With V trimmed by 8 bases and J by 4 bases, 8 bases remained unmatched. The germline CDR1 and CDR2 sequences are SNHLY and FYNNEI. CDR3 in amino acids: CASFVLAGSYEQYF. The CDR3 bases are TGTGCCAGCTTCGTACTAGCGGGATCGTACGAGCAGTACTTC.

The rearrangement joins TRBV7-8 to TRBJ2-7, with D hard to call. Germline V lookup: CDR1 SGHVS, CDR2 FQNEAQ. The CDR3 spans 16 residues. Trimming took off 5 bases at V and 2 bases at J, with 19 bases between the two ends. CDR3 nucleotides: TGTGCCAGCAGCCCGTCGTTCAGGATTACGCCCTACGAGCAGTACTTC. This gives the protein CASSPSFRITPYEQYF.

CDR3 DNA: TGTGCCAGCAGCCCCCCCCCGGGGGACGCCAAAAACATTCAGTACTTC. Amino acid sequence: CASSPPPGDAKNIQYF. V usage is TRBV11-2 and J usage is TRBJ2-4, with D possibly TRBD2 on 6 matching bases. V dropped 5 bases and J dropped 1 base, with 15 bases sitting between them. The CDR3 runs to 16 residues. Per the germline V gene, CDR1 is SGHAT and CDR2 is FQNNGV.

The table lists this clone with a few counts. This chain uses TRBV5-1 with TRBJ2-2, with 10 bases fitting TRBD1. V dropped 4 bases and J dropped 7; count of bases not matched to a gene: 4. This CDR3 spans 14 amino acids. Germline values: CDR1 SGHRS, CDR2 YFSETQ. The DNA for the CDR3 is TGCGCCAGCAGCCCGGGACAGGGGAACGGGGAGCTGTTTTTT. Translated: CASSPGQGNGELFF.

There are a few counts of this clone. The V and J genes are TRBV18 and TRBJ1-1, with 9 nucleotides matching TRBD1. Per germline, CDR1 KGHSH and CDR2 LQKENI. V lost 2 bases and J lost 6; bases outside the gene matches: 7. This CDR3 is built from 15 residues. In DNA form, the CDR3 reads TGTGCCAGCTCACCAGTGGGACAGGGTGTTGCTGAAGCTTTCTTT. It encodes CASSPVGQGVAEAFF.